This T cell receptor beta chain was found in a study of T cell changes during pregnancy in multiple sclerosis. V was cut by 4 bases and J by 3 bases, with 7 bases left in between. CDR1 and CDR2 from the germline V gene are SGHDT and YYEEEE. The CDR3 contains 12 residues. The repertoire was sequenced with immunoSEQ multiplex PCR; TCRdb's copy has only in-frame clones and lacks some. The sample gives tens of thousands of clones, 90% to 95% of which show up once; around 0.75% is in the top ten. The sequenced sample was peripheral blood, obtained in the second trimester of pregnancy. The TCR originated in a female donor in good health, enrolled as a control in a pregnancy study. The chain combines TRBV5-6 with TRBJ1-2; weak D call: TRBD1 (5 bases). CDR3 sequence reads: CASSAQDYGYTF. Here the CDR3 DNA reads TGTGCCAGCAGCGCACAGGACTATGGCTACACCTTC. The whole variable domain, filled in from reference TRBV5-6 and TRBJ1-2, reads DAGVTQSPTHLIKTRGQQVTLRCSPKSGHDTVSWYQQALGQGPQFIFQYYEEEERQRGNFPDRFSGHQFPNYSSELNVNALLLGDSALYLCASSAQDYGYTFGSGTRLTVV.